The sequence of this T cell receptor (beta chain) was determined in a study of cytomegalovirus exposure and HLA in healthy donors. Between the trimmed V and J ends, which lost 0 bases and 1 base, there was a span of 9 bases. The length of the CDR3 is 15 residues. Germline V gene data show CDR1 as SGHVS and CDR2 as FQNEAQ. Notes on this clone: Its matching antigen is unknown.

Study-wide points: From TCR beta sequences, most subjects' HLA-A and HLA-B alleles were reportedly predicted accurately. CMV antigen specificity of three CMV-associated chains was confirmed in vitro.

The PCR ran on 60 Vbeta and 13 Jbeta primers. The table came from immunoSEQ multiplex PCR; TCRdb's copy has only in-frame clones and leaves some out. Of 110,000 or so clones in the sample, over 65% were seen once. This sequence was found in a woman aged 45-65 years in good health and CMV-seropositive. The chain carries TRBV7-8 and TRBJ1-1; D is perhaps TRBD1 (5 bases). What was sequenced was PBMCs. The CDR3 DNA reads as TGTGCCAGCAGCTTAGCCTTGGGGCCGAACACTGAAGCTTTCTTT. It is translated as CASSLALGPNTEAFF. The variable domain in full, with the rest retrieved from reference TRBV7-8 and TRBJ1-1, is GAGVSQSPRYKVAKRGQDVALRCDPISGHVSLFWYQQALGQGPEFLTYFQNEAQLDKSGLPSDRFFAERPEGSVSTLKIQRTQQEDSAVYLCASSLALGPNTEAFFGQGTRLTVV.